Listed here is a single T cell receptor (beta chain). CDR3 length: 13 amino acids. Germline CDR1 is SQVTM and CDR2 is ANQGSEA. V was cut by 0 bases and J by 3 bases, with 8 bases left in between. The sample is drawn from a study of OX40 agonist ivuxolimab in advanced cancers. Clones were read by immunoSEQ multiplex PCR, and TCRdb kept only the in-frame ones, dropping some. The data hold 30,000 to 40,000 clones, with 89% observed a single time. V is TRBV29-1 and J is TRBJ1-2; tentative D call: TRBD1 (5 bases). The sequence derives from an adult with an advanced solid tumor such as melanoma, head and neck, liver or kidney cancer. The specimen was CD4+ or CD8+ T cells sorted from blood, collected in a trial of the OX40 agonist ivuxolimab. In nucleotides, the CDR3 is TGCAGCGTTGAAGAGGGGACGCACTATGGCTACACCTTC. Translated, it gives CSVEEGTHYGYTF.